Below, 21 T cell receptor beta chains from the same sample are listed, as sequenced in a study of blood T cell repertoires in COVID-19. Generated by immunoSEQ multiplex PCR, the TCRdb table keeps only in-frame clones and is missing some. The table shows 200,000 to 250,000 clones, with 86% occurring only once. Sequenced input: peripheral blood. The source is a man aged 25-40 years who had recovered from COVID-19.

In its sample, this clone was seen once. The CDR3 here is CASSTGGRDTDTQYF. CDR3 nucleotides: TGTGCCAGCAGTACGGGGGGGAGGGACACAGATACGCAGTATTTT. J is TRBJ2-3 and V is TRBV6-6, with 8 bases aligning to TRBD2. The CDR3 spans 15 residues. CDR1 and CDR2 from the germline V gene are MNHNY and SVGAGI (reference sequence). V lost 5 bases and J lost 2; bases outside the gene matches: 6.

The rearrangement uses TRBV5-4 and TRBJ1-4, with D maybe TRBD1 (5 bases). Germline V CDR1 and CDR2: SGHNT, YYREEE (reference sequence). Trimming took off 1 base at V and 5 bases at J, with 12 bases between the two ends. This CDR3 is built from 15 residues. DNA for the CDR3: TGTGCCAGCAGCTTGATTGGACAAAGAAATGAAAAACTGTTTTTT. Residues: CASSLIGQRNEKLFF. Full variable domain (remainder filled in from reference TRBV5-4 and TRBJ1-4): ETGVTQSPTHLIKTRGQQVTLRCSSQSGHNTVSWYQQALGQGPQFIFQYYREEENGRGNFPPRFSGLQFPNYSSELNVNALELDDSALYLCASSLIGQRNEKLFFGSGTQLSVL.

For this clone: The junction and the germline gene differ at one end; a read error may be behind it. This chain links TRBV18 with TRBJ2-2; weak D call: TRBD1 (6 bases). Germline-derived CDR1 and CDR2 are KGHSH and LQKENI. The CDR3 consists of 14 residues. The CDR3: CASSQSRDTRELFF. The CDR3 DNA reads TGTGCCAGCTCACAATCCCGGGACACCCGGGAGCTGTTTTTT.

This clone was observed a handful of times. DNA of the CDR3: TGTGCCAGCAGTTTAGGCCCCTTTACAGGCTATGGCTACACCTTC. Translating it yields CASSLGPFTGYGYTF. V gene TRBV28 combines with J gene TRBJ1-2; D is possibly TRBD1 (5 bases). The CDR3 extends over 15 amino acids. Germline V gene data show CDR1 as MDHEN and CDR2 as SYDVKM. Trimming took 2 bases from V and 4 from J, leaving 14 bases between them.

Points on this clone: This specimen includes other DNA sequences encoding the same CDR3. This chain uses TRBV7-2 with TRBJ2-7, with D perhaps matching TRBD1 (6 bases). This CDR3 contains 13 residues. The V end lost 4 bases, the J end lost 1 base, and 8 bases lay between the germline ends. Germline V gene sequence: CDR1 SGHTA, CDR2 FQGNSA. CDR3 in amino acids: CASSSDRSYEQYF. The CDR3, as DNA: TGTGCCAGCAGCTCGGACAGATCCTACGAGCAGTACTTC.

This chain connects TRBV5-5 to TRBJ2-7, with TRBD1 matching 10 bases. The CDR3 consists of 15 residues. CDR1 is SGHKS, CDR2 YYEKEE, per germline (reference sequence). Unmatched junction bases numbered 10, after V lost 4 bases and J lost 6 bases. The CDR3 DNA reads TGTGCCAGCAGCGACCCCGGGACAGGGGTGGGCGAGCAGTACTTC. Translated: CASSDPGTGVGEQYF.

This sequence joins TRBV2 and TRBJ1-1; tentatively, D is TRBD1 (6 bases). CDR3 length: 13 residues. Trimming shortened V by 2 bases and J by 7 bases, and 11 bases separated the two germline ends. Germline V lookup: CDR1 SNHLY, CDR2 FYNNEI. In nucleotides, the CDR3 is TGTGCCAGCAGTGAACGGGGGGGGCATGAAGCTTTCTTT. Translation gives CASSERGGHEAFF.

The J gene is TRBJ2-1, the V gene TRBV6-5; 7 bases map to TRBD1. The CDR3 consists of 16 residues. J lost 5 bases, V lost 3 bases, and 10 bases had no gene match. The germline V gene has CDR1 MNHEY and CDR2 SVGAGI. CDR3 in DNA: TGTGCCAGCAGTTATGACCGGGACAGCCCGAACAATGAGCAGTTCTTC. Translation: CASSYDRDSPNNEQFF.

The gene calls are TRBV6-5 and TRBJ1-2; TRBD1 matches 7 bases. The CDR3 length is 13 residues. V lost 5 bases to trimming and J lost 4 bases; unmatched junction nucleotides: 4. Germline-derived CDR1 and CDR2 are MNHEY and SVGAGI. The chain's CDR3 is CASSPGDSYGYTF. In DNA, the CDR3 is TGTGCCAGCAGTCCTGGGGACAGCTATGGCTACACCTTC.

The CDR3: CASSQVNTEQYF. The CDR3 nucleotides read TGTGCCAGCAGCCAAGTAAACACGGAGCAGTACTTC. The J gene is TRBJ2-7, the V gene TRBV3-1 (or the pseudogene TRBV3-2); D ambiguous. The CDR3 extends over 12 amino acids. The germline V and J ends were trimmed by 1 base and 7 bases, with 8 bases remaining between them. Germline values: CDR1 LGHDT, CDR2 YNNKEL (reference sequence).

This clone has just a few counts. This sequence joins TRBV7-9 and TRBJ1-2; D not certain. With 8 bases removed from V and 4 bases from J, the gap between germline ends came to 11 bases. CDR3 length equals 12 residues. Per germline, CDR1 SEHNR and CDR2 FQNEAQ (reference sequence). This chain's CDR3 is CASPEGSYGYTF. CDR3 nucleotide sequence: TGTGCCAGCCCAGAGGGTTCCTATGGCTACACCTTC.

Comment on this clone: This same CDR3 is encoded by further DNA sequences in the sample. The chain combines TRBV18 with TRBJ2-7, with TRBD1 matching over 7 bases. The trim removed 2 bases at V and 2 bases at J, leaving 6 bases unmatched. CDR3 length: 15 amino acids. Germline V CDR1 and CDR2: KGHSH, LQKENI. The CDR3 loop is CASSPNRDSTYEQYF. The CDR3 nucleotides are TGTGCCAGCTCACCAAACCGGGACAGCACCTACGAGCAGTACTTC.

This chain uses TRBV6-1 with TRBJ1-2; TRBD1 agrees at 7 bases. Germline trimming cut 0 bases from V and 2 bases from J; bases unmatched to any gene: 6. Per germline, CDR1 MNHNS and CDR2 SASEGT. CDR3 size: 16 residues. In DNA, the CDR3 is TGTGCCAGCAGTGAAGCGGCAGGGGGAGGCAACTATGGCTACACCTTC. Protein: CASSEAAGGGNYGYTF.

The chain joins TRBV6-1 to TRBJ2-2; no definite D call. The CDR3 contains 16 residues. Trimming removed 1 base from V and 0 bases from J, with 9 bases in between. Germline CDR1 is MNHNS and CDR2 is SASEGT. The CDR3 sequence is CASSEVASTNTGELFF. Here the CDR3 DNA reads TGTGCCAGCAGTGAAGTGGCCAGTACGAACACCGGGGAGCTGTTTTTT.

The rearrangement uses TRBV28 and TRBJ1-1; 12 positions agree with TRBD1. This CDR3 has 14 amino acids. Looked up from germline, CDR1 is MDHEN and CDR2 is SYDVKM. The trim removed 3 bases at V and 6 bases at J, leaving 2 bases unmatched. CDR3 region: CASSFRDRGPEAFF. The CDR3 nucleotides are TGTGCCAGCAGTTTCCGGGACAGGGGGCCTGAAGCTTTCTTT.

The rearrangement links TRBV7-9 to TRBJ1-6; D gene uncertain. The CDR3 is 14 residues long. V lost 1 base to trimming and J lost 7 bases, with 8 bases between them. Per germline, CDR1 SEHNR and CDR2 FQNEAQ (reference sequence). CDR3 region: CASSLEQPNSPLHF. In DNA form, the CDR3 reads TGTGCCAGCAGCTTAGAACAACCAAATTCACCCCTCCACTTT.

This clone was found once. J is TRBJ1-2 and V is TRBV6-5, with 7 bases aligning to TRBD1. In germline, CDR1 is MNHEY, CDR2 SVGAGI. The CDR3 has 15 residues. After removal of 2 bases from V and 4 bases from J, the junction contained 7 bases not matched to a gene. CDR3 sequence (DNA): TGTGCCAGCAGTTACGAGGGACAGAGCTTCTATGGCTACACCTTC. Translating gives CASSYEGQSFYGYTF.

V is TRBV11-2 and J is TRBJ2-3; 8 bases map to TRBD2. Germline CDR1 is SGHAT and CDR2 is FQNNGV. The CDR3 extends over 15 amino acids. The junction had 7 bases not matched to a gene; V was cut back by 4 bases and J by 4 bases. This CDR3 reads CASSYAGTRADTQYF. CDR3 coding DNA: TGTGCCAGCAGCTACGCCGGGACTAGGGCAGATACGCAGTATTTT.

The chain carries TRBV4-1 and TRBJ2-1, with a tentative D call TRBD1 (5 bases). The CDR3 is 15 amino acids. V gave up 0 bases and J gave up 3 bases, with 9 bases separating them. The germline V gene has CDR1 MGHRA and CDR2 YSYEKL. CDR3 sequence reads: CASSQDVTVYNEQFF. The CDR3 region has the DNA TGCGCCAGCAGCCAAGATGTGACAGTCTACAATGAGCAGTTCTTC.

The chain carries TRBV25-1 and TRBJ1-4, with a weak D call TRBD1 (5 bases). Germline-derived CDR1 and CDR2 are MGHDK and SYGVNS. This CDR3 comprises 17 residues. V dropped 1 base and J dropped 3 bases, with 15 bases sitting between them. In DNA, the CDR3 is TGTGCCAGCAGTGAATTGGGCAGGGTGGCGTCTAATGAAAAACTGTTTTTT. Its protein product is CASSELGRVASNEKLFF.

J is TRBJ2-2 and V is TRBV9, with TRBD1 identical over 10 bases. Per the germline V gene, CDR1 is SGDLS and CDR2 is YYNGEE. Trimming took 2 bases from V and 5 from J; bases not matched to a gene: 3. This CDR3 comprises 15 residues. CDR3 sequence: CASSVGQGGTGELFF. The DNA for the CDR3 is TGTGCCAGCAGCGTCGGACAGGGGGGAACCGGGGAGCTGTTTTTT.